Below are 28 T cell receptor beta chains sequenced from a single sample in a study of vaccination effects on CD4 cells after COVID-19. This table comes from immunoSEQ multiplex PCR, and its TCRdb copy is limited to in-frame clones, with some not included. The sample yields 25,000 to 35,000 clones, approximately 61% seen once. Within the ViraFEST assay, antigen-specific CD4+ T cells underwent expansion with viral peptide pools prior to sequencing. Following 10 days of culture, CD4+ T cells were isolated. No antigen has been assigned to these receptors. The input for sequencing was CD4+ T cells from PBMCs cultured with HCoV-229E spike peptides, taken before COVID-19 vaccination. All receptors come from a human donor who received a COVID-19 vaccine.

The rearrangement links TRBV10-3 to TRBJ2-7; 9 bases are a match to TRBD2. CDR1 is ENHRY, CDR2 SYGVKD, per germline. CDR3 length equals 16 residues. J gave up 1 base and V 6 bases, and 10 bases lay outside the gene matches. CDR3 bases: TGTGCCATCAGCCTCCGGGTAGCGGGGGATTCCTACGAGCAGTACTTC. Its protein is CAISLRVAGDSYEQYF.

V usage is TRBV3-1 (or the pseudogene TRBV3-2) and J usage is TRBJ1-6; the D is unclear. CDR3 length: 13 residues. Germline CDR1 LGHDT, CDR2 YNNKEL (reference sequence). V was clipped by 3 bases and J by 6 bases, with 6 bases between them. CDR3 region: CASSQTGNSPLHF. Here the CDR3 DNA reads TGTGCCAGCAGCCAGACGGGTAATTCACCCCTCCACTTT.

The CDR3 is CASEAGGGYGYTF. Written as DNA, the CDR3 is TGTGCCAGCGAGGCGGGGGGCGGCTATGGCTACACCTTC. The V gene is TRBV3-1 (or the pseudogene TRBV3-2), the J gene TRBJ1-2; maybe TRBD1 (6 bases). Germline V gene lookup returns CDR1 LGHDT and CDR2 YNNKEL (reference sequence). The germline V and J ends were trimmed by 8 bases and 4 bases, with 14 bases remaining between them. This CDR3 region has 13 residues.

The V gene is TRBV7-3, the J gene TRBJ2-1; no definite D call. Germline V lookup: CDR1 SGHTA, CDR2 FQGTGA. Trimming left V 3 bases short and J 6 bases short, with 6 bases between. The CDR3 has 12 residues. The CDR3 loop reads CASSLTSNEQFF. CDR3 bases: TGTGCCAGCAGCTTGACCAGCAATGAGCAGTTCTTC.

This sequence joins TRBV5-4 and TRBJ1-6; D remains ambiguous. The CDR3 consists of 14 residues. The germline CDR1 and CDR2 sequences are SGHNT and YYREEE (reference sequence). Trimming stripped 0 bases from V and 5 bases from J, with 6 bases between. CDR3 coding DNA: TGTGCCAGCAGCTTGGTGGCGGATAATTCACCCCTCCACTTT. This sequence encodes CASSLVADNSPLHF.

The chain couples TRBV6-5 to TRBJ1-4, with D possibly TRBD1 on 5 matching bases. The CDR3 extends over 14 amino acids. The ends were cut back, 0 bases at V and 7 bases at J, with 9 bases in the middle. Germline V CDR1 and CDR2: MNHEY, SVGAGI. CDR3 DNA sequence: TGTGCCAGCAGTTACTCGGGACTTCGTGAAAAACTGTTTTTT. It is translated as CASSYSGLREKLFF.

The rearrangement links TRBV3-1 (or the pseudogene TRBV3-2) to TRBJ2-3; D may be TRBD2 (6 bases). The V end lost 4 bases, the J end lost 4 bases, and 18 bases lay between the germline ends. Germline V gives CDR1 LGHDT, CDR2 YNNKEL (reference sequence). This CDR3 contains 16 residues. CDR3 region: CASSPGVGGVADTQYF. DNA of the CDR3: TGTGCCAGCAGCCCGGGAGTTGGCGGGGTGGCAGATACGCAGTATTTT.

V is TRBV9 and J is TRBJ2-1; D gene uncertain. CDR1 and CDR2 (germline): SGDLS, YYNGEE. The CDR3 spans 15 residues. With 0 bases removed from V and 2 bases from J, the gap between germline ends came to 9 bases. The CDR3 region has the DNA TGTGCCAGCAGCGTAGCGGTAGCCCCCTACAATGAGCAGTTCTTC. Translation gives CASSVAVAPYNEQFF.

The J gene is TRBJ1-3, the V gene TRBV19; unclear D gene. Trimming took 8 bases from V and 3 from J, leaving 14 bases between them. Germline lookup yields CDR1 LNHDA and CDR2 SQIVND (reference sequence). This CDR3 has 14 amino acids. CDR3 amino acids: CASGPPWGGNTIYF. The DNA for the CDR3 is TGTGCCAGTGGGCCCCCTTGGGGTGGAAACACCATATATTTT.

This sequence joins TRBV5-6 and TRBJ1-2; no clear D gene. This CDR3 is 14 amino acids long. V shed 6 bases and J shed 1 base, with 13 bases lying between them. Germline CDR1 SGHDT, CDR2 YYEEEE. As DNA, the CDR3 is TGTGCCAGCACCAGAAAGTGGGGTAACTATGGCTACACCTTC. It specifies CASTRKWGNYGYTF.

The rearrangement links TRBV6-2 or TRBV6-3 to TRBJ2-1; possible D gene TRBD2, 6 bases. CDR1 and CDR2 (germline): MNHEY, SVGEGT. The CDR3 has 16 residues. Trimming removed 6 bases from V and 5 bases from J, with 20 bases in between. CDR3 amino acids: CASSRGGGRVHNEQFF. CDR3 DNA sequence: TGTGCCAGCAGCCGTGGAGGAGGGAGAGTCCACAATGAGCAGTTCTTC.

The CDR3 DNA reads TGTGCCAGCAGCCCCCAGACGGAACCGTTCGGCTACACCTTC. Translating gives CASSPQTEPFGYTF. The J gene is TRBJ1-2, the V gene TRBV5-4; D gene ambiguous. Germline CDR1 and CDR2: SGHNT and YYREEE (reference sequence). V shed 4 bases and J shed 8 bases, with 18 bases lying between them. CDR3 length: 14 amino acids.

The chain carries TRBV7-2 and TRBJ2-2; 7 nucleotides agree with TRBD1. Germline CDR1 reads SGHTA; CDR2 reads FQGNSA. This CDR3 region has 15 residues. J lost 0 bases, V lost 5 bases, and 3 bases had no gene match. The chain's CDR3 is CASSIGQANTGELFF. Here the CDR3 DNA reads TGTGCCAGCAGCATAGGACAGGCGAACACCGGGGAGCTGTTTTTT.

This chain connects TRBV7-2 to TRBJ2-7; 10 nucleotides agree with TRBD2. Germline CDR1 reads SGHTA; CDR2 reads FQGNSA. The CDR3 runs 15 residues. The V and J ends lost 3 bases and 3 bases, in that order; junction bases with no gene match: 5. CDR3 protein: CASSFLAGENYEQYF. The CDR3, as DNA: TGTGCCAGCAGCTTCCTAGCGGGGGAGAACTACGAGCAGTACTTC.

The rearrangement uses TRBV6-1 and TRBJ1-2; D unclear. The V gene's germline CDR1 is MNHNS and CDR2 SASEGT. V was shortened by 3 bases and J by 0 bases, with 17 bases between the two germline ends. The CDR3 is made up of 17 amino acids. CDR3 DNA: TGTGCCAGCAGTGATGGGGTGAGCCTACTAGCTAACTATGGCTACACCTTC. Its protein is CASSDGVSLLANYGYTF.

CDR3 loop: CASSEQGAAYGYTF. CDR3 bases: TGTGCCAGCAGTGAACAGGGGGCAGCATATGGCTACACCTTC. The J gene is TRBJ1-2, the V gene TRBV6-1, with 8 bases that match TRBD1. The junction had 4 bases not matched to a gene; V was cut back by 2 bases and J by 5 bases. CDR1 MNHNS and CDR2 SASEGT come from the germline V gene. This CDR3 spans 14 amino acids.

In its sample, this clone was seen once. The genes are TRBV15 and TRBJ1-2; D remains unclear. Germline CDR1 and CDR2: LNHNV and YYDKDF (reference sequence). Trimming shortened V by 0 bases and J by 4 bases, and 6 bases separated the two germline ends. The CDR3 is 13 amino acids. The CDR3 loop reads CATSRERSYGYTF. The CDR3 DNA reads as TGTGCCACCAGCAGAGAGAGGTCCTATGGCTACACCTTC.

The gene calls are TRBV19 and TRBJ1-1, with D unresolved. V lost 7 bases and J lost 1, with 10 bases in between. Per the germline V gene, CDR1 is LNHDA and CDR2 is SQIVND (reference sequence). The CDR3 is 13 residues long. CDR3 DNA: TGTGCCAGTACTACCGGGAAGAACACTGAAGCTTTCTTT. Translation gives CASTTGKNTEAFF.

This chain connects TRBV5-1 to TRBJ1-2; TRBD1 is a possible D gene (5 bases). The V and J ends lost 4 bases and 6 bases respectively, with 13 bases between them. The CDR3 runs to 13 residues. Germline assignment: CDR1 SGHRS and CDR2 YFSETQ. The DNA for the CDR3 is TGCGCCAGCAGCCCCGTACAGGCTGATGGCTACACCTTC. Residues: CASSPVQADGYTF.

The CDR3 region is CASSQPRNRGREKLFF. CDR3 DNA sequence: TGTGCCAGCAGCCAACCCCGGAACAGGGGGCGTGAAAAACTGTTTTTT. This sequence joins TRBV14 and TRBJ1-4; 9 nucleotides match TRBD1. The CDR3 contains 16 residues. Germline V gene data show CDR1 as SGHDN and CDR2 as FVKESK. The V and J ends lost 2 bases and 7 bases, in that order; junction bases with no gene match: 8.

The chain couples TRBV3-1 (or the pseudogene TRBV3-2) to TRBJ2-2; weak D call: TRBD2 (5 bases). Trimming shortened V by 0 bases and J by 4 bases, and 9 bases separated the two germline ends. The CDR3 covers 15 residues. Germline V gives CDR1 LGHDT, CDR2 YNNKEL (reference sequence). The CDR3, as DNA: TGTGCCAGCAGCCAAGAGGCTAGCACCACCGGGGAGCTGTTTTTT. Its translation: CASSQEASTTGELFF.

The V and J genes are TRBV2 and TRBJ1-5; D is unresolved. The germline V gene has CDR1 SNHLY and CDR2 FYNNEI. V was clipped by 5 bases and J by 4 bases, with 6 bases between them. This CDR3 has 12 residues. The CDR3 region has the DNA TGTGCCAGCAGTTTCGAGAATCAGCCCCAGCATTTT. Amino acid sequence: CASSFENQPQHF.

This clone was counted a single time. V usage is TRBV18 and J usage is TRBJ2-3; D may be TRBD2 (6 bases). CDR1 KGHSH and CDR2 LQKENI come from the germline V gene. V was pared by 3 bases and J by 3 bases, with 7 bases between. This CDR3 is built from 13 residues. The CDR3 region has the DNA TGTGCCAGCTCACCTCGGGAGACAGATACGCAGTATTTT. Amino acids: CASSPRETDTQYF.

The CDR3: CASGAGARETQYF. Written as DNA, the CDR3 is TGCGCCAGTGGGGCGGGGGCTCGGGAGACCCAGTACTTC. The chain combines TRBV5-1 with TRBJ2-5; D possibly corresponds to TRBD2 (7 bases). Trimming cost V 8 bases and J 5 bases, with 16 bases left between them. There are 13 residues in the CDR3. Germline lookup yields CDR1 SGHRS and CDR2 YFSETQ.

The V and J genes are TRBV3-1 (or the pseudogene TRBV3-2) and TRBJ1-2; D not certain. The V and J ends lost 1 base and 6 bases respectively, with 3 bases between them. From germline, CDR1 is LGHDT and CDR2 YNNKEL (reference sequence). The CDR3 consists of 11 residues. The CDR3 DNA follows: TGTGCCAGCAGCCAAGGGAATGGCTACACCTTC. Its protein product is CASSQGNGYTF.

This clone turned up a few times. The CDR3: CASTPFGARGNTEAFF. In DNA form, the CDR3 reads TGTGCCAGCACCCCGTTTGGGGCGAGGGGTAACACTGAAGCTTTCTTT. The chain combines TRBV28 with TRBJ1-1, with TRBD1 as a possible D gene (5 bases). This CDR3 is built from 16 residues. The germline V and J ends were trimmed by 7 bases and 2 bases, with 20 bases remaining between them. Per the germline V gene, CDR1 is MDHEN and CDR2 is SYDVKM. The variable domain in full, completed from reference TRBV28 and TRBJ1-1, reads DVKVTQSSRYLVKRTGEKVFLECVQDMDHENMFWYRQDPGLGLRLIYFSYDVKMKEKGDIPEGYSVSREKKERFSLILESASTNQTSMYLCASTPFGARGNTEAFFGQGTRLTVV.

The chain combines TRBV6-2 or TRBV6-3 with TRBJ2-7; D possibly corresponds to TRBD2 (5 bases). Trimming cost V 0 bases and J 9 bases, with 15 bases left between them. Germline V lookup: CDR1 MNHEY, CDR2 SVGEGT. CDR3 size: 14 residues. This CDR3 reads CASSYSMPPGWQYF. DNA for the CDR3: TGTGCCAGCAGTTACTCGATGCCCCCGGGATGGCAGTACTTC.

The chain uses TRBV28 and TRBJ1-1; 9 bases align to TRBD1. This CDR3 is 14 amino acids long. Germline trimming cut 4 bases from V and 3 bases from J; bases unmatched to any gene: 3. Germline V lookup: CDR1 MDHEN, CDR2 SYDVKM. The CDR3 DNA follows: TGTGCCAGCAGTTCCGGACAGGGGCACACTGAAGCTTTCTTT. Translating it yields CASSSGQGHTEAFF.